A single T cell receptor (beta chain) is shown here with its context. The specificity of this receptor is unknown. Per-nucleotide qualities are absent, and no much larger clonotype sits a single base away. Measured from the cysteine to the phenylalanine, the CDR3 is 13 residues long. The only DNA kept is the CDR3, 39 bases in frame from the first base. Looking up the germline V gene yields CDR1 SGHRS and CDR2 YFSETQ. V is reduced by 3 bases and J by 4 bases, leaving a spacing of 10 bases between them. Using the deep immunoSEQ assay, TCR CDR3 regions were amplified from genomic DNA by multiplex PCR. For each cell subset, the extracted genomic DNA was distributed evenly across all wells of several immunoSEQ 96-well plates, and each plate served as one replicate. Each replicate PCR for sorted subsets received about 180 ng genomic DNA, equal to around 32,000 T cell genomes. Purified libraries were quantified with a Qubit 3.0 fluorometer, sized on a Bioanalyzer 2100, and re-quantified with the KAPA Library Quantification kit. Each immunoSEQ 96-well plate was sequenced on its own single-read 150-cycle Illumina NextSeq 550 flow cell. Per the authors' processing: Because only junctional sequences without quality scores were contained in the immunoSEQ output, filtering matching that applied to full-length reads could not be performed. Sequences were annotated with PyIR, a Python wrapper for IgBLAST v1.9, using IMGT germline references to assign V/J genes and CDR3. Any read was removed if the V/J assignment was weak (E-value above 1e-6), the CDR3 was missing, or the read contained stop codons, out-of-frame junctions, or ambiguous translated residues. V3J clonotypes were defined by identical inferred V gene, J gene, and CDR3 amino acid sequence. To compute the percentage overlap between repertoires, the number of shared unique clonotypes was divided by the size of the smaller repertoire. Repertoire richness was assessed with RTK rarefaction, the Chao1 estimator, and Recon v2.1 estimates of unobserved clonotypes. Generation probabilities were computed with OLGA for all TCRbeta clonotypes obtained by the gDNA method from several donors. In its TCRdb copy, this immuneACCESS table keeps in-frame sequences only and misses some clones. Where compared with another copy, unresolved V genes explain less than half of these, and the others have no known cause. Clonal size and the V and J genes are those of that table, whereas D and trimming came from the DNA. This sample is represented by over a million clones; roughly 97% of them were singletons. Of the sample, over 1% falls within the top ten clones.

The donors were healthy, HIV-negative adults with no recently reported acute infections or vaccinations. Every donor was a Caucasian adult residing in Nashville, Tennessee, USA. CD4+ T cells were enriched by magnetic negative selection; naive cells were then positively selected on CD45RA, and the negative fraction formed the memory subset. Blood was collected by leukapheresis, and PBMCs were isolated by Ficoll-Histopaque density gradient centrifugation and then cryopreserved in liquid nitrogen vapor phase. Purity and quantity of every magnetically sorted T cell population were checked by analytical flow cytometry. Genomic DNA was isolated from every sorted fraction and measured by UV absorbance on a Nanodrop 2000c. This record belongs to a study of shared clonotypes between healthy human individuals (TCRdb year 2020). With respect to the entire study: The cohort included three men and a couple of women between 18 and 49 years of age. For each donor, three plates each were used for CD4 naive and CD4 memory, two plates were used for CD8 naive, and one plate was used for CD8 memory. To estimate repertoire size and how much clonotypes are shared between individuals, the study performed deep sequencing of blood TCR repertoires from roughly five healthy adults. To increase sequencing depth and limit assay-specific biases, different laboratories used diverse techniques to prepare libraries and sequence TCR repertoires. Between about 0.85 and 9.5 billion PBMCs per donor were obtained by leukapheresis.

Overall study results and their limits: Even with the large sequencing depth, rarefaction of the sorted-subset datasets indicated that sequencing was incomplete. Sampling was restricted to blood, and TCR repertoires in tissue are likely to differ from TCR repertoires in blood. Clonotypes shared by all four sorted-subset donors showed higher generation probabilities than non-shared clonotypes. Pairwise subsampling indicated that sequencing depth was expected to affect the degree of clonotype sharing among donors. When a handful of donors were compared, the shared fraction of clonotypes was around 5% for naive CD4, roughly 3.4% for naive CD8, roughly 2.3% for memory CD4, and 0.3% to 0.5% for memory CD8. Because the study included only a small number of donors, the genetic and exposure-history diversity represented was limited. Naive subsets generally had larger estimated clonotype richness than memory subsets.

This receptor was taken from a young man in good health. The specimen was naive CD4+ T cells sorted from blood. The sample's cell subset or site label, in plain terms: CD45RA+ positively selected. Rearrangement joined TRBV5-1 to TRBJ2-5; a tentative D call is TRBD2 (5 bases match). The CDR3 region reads CASSSGVIETQYF. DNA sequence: TGCGCCAGCAGCTCCGGGGTGATAGAGACCCAGTACTTC.